Described below is a single T cell receptor beta chain sequence and its context. The target antigen is unknown. These data are taken from a study of T cell responses to AZD1222 COVID-19 vaccine. Here immunoSEQ multiplex PCR was the method, and the copy in TCRdb shows in-frame clones only, minus some. The table records over 120,000 clones, approximately 89% of them present only once. Whole-study findings and limits: CD4 TCRs linked to vaccination spanned spike, dominating at 160-218 and 743-854. Unmutated regions of variants are reportedly targeted by nearly half of spike-specific TCRs.

V lost 5 bases and J 11 bases, leaving 12 bases between the germline ends. The CDR3 has 11 amino acids. Germline V gives CDR1 SEHNR, CDR2 FQNEAQ (reference sequence). The specimen comprised peripheral blood, sampled 28 days after the second AZD1222 dose. This TCR derives from an adult who received the AZD1222 COVID-19 vaccine. The chain employs TRBV7-9 and TRBJ1-1; D perhaps matches TRBD1 (6 bases). The CDR3: CASSPGADAFF. DNA of the CDR3: TGTGCCAGCAGCCCAGGGGCAGACGCTTTCTTT.